The present T cell receptor beta chain was sequenced within a study of response to subunit inactivated influenza vaccine. The CDR3 length is 13 residues. V lost 5 bases to trimming and J lost 4 bases, with 12 bases between them. Per germline, CDR1 SEHNR and CDR2 FQNEAQ (reference sequence). MiXCR, run by TCRdb on the RT-PCR reads, gives a single entry per CDR3 protein. Of about 570,000 distinct CDR3 sequences in the sample, 11% were seen once. This sample also belongs to another study, concerning T cells expressing NK-cell markers. Per that study: The TCR beta cDNA came from 5'RACE template switching with UMIs. Dominant NKG2C+ clonotypes made up about 1.0-7.0% of CD8+ T cells in a handful of donors.

This sample comprised PBMCs from blood, obtained on the day of vaccination. This sequence joins TRBV7-9 and TRBJ2-7, with D maybe TRBD2 (5 bases). This sequence was found in a man aged 50 to 60 who received an inactivated influenza vaccine. The CDR3 DNA follows: TGTGCCAGCAGCATTACCGGGAAGTACGAGCAGTACTTC. This gives the protein CASSITGKYEQYF.